These T cell receptor beta chains were read from a single sample in a study of blood T cells in healthy people across ages. Each CDR3 protein gets one entry after TCRdb re-called the 5' RACE reads with MiXCR. Of roughly 1.6 million distinct CDR3 sequences in the sample, 34% are singletons; the top ten hold over 9%. The sample was blood. These TCRs come from a young woman in good health. The CDR3 runs from the conserved cysteine through the conserved F or W. D genes are given only for firm matches. Clone size appears in some rows only: once, few, many, or a class for an expanded clone.

D: -; V: TRBV9; J: TRBJ2-4; size: -; CDR3: CASSVGEDQNIQYF; DNA: TGTGCCAGCAGCGTGGGGGAGGATCAAAACATTCAGTACTTC
D: -; V: TRBV13; J: TRBJ2-3; size: -; CDR3: CASSLEGGDTQYF; DNA: TGTGCCAGCAGCTTAGAAGGGGGGGATACGCAGTATTTT
D: -; V: TRBV4-2; J: TRBJ2-1; size: -; CDR3: CASSHPSGDRGDYNEQFF; DNA: TGTGCCAGCAGCCATCCCTCGGGGGATCGAGGAGACTACAATGAGCAGTTCTTC
D: -; V: TRBV20-1; J: TRBJ2-7; size: few; CDR3: CSRHRENEGEQYF; DNA: TGCAGCCGCCACAGGGAAAACGAGGGCGAGCAGTACTTC
D: TRBD1; V: TRBV27; J: TRBJ2-7; size: few; CDR3: CASSFLTGFEQYF; DNA: TGTGCCAGCAGTTTCCTGACAGGGTTCGAGCAGTACTTC
D: -; V: TRBV20-1; J: TRBJ2-1; size: -; CDR3: CSARDRVSLSSYNEQFF; DNA: TGCAGTGCTAGAGATCGGGTGTCCTTGAGCTCCTACAATGAGCAGTTCTTC
D: -; V: TRBV2; J: TRBJ2-7; size: -; CDR3: CAGSEGGALNYEQYF; DNA: TGTGCCGGCAGTGAAGGTGGCGCACTGAACTACGAGCAGTACTTC
D: -; V: TRBV21-1; J: TRBJ1-2; size: -; CDR3: CASSAPTGGSNYGYTF; DNA: TGTGCCAGCAGCGCGCCAACAGGGGGCTCTAACTATGGCTACACCTTC
D: TRBD2; V: TRBV3-1; J: TRBJ2-1; size: few; CDR3: CASSSSTSGFNEQFF; DNA: TGTGCCAGCAGCTCAAGTACTAGCGGTTTCAATGAGCAGTTCTTC
D: -; V: TRBV24-1; J: TRBJ2-7; size: -; CDR3: CATSRTRSYEQYF; DNA: TGTGCCACCAGCCGGACACGGTCCTACGAGCAGTACTTC
D: TRBD2; V: TRBV20-1; J: TRBJ2-5; size: -; CDR3: CSATFSGTSGETQYF; DNA: TGCAGTGCCACGTTCTCCGGGACTAGCGGGGAGACCCAGTACTTC
D: -; V: TRBV6-5; J: TRBJ2-3; size: -; CDR3: CASSRHSRDTQYF; DNA: TGTGCCAGCAGCCGTCATAGCAGGGATACGCAGTATTTT
D: -; V: TRBV5-6; J: TRBJ2-1; size: -; CDR3: CASSLGTGTLSSYNEQFF; DNA: TGTGCCAGCAGCTTGGGTACCGGGACGCTGAGCTCCTACAATGAGCAGTTCTTC
D: TRBD1; V: TRBV4-1; J: TRBJ1-2; size: -; CDR3: CASSQDFTTGNYGYTF; DNA: TGCGCCAGCAGCCAAGATTTCACGACAGGGAACTATGGCTACACCTTC
D: -; V: TRBV28; J: TRBJ2-1; size: few; CDR3: CASSRHLSHNEQFF; DNA: TGTGCCAGCAGTCGACACTTGAGCCACAATGAGCAGTTCTTC